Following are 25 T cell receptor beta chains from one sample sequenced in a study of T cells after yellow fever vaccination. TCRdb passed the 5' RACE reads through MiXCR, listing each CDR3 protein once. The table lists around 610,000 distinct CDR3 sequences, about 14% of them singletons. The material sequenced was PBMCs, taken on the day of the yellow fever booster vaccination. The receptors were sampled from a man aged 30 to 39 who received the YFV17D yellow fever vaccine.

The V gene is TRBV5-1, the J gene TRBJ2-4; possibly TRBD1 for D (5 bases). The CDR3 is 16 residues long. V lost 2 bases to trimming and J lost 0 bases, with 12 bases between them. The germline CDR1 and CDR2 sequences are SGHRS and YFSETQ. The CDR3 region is CASSLDQGLAKNIQYF. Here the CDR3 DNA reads TGCGCCAGCAGCTTAGACCAGGGTCTAGCCAAAAACATTCAGTACTTC.

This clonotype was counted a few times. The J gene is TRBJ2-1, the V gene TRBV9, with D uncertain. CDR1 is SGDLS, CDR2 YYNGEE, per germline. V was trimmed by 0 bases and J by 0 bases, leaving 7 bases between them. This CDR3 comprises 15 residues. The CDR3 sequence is CASSVAPISYNEQFF. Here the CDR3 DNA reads TGTGCCAGCAGCGTAGCCCCTATCTCCTACAATGAGCAGTTCTTC.

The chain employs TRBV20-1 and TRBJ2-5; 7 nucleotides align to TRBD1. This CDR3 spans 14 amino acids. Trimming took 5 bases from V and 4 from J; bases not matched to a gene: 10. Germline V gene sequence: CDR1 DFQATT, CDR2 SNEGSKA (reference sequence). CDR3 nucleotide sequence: TGCAGTGCTGGTCCAACAGGGGCAGGAGAGACCCAGTACTTC. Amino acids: CSAGPTGAGETQYF.

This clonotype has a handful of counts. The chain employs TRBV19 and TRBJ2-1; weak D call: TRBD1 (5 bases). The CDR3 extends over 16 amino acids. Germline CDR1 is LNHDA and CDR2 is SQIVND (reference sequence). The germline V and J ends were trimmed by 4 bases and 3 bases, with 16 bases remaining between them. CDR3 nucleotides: TGTGCCAGTAGTAAGGGTGGGGCAGCGCACTACAATGAGCAGTTCTTC. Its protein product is CASSKGGAAHYNEQFF.

For the CDR3, the DNA is TGTGCCAGCAGTTTCGCGGGAACGGGCGGCAATCAGCCCCAGCATTTT. Translating it yields CASSFAGTGGNQPQHF. This chain connects TRBV12-3 or TRBV12-4 to TRBJ1-5; D remains unclear. The CDR3 spans 16 residues. V dropped 3 bases and J dropped 2 bases, with 14 bases sitting between them.

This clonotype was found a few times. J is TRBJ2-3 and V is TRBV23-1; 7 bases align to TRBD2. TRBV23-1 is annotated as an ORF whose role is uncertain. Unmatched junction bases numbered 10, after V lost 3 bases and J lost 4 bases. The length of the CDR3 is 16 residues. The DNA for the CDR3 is TGCGCCAGCAGTCACTTCGGGCGGGAGAGTTCAGATACGCAGTATTTT. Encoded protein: CASSHFGRESSDTQYF.

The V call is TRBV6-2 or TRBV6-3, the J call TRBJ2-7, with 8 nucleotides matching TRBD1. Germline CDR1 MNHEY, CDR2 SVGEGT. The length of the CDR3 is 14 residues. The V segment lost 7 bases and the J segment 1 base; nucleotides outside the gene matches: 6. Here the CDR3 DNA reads TGTGCCAGCAACCGGGACAGGATATCCTACGAGCAGTACTTC. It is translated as CASNRDRISYEQYF.

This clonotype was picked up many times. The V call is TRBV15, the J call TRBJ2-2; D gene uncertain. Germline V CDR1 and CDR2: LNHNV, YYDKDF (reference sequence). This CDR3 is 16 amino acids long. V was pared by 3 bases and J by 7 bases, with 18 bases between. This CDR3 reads CATSSHANPEVGELFF. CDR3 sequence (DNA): TGTGCCACCAGCAGTCATGCTAATCCCGAGGTCGGGGAGCTGTTTTTT. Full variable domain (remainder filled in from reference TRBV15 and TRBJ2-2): DAMVIQNPRYQVTQFGKPVTLSCSQTLNHNVMYWYQQKSSQAPKLLFHYYDKDFNNEADTPDNFQSRRPNTSFCFLDIRSPGLGDTAMYLCATSSHANPEVGELFFGEGSRLTVL.

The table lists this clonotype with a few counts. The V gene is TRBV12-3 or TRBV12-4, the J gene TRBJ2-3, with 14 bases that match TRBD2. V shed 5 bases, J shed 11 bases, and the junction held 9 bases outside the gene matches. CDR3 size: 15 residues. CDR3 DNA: TGTGCCAGCAGTCCCCCGGGACTAGCGGGAGTTATGCAGTATTTT. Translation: CASSPPGLAGVMQYF.

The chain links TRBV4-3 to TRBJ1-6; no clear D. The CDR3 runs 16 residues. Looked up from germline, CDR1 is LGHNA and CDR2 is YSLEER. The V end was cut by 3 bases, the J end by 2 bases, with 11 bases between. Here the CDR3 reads CASSHTSGTYNSPLHF. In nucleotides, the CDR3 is TGCGCCAGCAGCCATACCTCCGGGACCTATAATTCACCCCTCCACTTT.

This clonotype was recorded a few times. Here the CDR3 reads CASSPFEGQPQHF. The CDR3 nucleotides are TGTGCCAGCAGCCCTTTTGAGGGGCAGCCCCAGCATTTT. The chain joins TRBV3-1 to TRBJ1-5; tentative D call: TRBD1 (5 bases). V was pared by 4 bases and J by 7 bases, with 11 bases between. CDR3 length equals 13 residues. The V gene's germline CDR1 is LGHDT and CDR2 YNNKEL (reference sequence).

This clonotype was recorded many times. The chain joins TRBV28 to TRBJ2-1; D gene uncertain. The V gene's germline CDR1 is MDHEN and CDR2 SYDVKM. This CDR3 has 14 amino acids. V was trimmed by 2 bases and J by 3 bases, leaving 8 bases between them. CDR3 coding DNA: TGTGCCAGCAGTTTAGTTCGGCACTACAATGAGCAGTTCTTC. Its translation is CASSLVRHYNEQFF.

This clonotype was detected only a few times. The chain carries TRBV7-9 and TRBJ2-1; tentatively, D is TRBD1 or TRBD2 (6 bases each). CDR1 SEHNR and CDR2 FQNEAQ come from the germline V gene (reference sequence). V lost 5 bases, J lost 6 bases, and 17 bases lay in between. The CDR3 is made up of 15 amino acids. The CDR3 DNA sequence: TGTGCCAGCAGCCCTTACAGGGAGGTTAGCAATGAGCAGTTCTTC. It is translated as CASSPYREVSNEQFF.

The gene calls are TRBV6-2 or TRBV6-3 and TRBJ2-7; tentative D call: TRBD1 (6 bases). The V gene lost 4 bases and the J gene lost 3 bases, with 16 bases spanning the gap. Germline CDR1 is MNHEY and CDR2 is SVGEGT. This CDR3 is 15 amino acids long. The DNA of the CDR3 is TGTGCCAGCAGTTCAGCGAGGGGGAGAGGCTACGAGCAGTACTTC. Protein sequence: CASSSARGRGYEQYF.

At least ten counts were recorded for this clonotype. CDR3 coding DNA: TGTGCCACCAGCAGAGATACTAGCGGGCGGGCGCAGTATTTT. It is translated as CATSRDTSGRAQYF. The chain joins TRBV15 to TRBJ2-3; the match to TRBD2 covers 9 bases. The CDR3 runs 14 residues. Germline-derived CDR1 and CDR2 are LNHNV and YYDKDF (reference sequence). V shed 0 bases and J 10 bases; nucleotides not matched to a gene: 5.

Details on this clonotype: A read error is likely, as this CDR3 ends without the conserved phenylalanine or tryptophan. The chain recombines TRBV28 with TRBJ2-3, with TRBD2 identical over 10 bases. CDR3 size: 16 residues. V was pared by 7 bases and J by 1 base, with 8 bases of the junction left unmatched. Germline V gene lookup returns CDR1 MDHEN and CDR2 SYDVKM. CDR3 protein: CASNVQAGGRTDTQYL. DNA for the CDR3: TGTGCCAGCAATGTGCAAGCGGGAGGGCGCACAGATACGCAGTATCTT.

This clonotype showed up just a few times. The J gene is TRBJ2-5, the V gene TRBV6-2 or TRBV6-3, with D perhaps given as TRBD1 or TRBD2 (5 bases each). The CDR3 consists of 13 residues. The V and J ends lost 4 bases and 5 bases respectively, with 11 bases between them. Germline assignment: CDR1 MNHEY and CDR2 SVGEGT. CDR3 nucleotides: TGTGCCAGCAGTTGGGGGACCCTGGAGACCCAGTACTTC. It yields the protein CASSWGTLETQYF.

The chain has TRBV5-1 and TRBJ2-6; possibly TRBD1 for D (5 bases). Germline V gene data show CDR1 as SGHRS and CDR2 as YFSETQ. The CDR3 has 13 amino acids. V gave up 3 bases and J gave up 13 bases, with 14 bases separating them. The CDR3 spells CASSSPGPPVLTF. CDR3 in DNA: TGCGCCAGCAGCTCACCAGGGCCCCCTGTCCTGACTTTC.

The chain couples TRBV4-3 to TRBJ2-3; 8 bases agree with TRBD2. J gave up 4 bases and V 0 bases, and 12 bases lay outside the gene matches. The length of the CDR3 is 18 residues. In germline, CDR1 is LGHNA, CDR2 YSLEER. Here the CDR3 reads CASSQDRRGTRGADTQYF. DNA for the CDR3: TGCGCCAGCAGCCAAGATCGACGCGGGACTAGAGGTGCAGATACGCAGTATTTT.

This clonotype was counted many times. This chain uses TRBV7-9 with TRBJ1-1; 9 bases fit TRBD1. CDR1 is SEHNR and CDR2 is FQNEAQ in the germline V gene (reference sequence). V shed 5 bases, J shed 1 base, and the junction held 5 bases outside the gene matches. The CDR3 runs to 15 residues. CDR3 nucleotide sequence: TGTGCCAGCAGCCGGGACAGGGTAAGGAACACTGAAGCTTTCTTT. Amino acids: CASSRDRVRNTEAFF.

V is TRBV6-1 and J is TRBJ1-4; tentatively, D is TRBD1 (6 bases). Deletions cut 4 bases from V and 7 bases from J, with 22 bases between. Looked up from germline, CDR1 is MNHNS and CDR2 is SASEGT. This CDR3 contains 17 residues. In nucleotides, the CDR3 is TGTGCCAGCAGTGTTACCCCCCCGGGGGCTCTTTTTGAAAAACTGTTTTTT. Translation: CASSVTPPGALFEKLFF.

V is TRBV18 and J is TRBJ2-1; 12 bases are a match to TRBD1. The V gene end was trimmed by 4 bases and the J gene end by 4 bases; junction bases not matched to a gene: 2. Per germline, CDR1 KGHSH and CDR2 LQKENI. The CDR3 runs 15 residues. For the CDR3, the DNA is TGTGCCAGCTCACGGGGACAGGGGGCTTACAATGAGCAGTTCTTC. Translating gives CASSRGQGAYNEQFF.

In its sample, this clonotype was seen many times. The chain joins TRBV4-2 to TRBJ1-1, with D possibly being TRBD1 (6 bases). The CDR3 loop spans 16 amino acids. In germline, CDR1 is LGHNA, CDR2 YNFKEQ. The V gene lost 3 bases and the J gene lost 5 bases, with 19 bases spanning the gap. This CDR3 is CASSHYGPAQGTEAFF. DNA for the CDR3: TGTGCCAGCAGCCACTACGGGCCAGCTCAGGGGACTGAAGCTTTCTTT.

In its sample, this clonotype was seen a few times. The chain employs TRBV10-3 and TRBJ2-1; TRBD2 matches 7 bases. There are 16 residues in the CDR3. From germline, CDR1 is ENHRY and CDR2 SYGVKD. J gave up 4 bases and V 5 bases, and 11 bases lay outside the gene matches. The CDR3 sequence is CAISQASGRSYNEQFF. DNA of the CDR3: TGTGCCATCAGTCAAGCTAGCGGCAGGTCGTACAATGAGCAGTTCTTC.

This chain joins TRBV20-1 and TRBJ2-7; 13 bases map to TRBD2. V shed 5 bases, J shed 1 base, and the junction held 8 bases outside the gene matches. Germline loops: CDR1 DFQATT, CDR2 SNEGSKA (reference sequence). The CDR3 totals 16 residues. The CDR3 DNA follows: TGCAGTGCTTTCCGACTAGCGGGAGGCCCGTCCTACGAGCAGTACTTC. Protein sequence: CSAFRLAGGPSYEQYF.